A selection of T cell receptor beta chains follows, all from one sample in a study of blood T cell repertoires in COVID-19. The method was immunoSEQ multiplex PCR; TCRdb's version includes in-frame clones alone and lacks a portion of them. The profile shows more than 65,000 clones, around 84% of them singletons. Sequenced input: peripheral blood. The receptors come from a man over 45 with acute or convalescent COVID-19. CDR3s include the opening cysteine and the closing phenylalanine or tryptophan. D genes are given only for firm matches. Part of the rows lack a size; the others show once, few, many or a class for expanded clones.

v_gene,d_gene,j_gene,abundance,CDR3nt,CDR3aa
TRBV30,NA,TRBJ2-1,NA,TGTGCCTGGAGTTCCTACTACAATGAGCAGTTCTTC,CAWSSYYNEQFF
TRBV9,NA,TRBJ2-1,NA,TGTGCCAGCAGCGTTAAACAGAGCTCCTACAATGAGCAGTTCTTC,CASSVKQSSYNEQFF
TRBV4-1,NA,TRBJ1-4,NA,TGCGCCAGCAGCCCAGACGCGGGGGGCCTTAATGAAAAACTGTTTTTT,CASSPDAGGLNEKLFF
TRBV19,TRBD2,TRBJ2-7,NA,TGTGCCAGTAGTAACCCGGGGCTAGCGGGGACCTACGAGCAGTACTTC,CASSNPGLAGTYEQYF
TRBV15,NA,TRBJ2-1,NA,TGTGCCACCAGCAGAGATCTCGTGGGGAGTGAGCAGTTCTTC,CATSRDLVGSEQFF
TRBV5-4,NA,TRBJ2-1,NA,TGTGCCAGCAGCCCCGGGTCTTACAATGAGCAGTTCTTC,CASSPGSYNEQFF
TRBV19,TRBD1,TRBJ2-4,once,TGTGCCAGTAGTATAGATCCGGAGACAGGGACGGACATTCAGTACTTC,CASSIDPETGTDIQYF
TRBV6-6,NA,TRBJ2-7,NA,TGTGCCAGCAGTTACGGGGGGGCTGCCGGCGGCGAGCAGTACTTC,CASSYGGAAGGEQYF
TRBV6-2/TRBV6-3,TRBD2,TRBJ2-1,NA,TGTGCCAGCAGCGAGACTAGCGGGGGGGAGGAGCAGTTCTTC,CASSETSGGEEQFF
TRBV30,TRBD1,TRBJ1-2,NA,TGTGCCTGGAGTTCACAGGGGGCGGGGGGCTACACCTTC,CAWSSQGAGGYTF
TRBV24-1,NA,TRBJ1-1,NA,TGTGCCACCAGTGATTTCCGGGGGGCTCAAGCTTTCTTT,CATSDFRGAQAFF
TRBV6-5,NA,TRBJ1-1,once,TGTGCCAGCACCAAAGAGGCAGGGGTGAACACTGAAGCTTTCTTT,CASTKEAGVNTEAFF
TRBV5-1,TRBD1,TRBJ1-5,NA,TGCGCCAGCAGCACCGGGACAGGCAATCAGCCCCAGCATTTT,CASSTGTGNQPQHF
TRBV4-3,TRBD1,TRBJ1-2,NA,TGCGCCAGCAGCCAAGATAGGGGGACAGGGGTGGTCTATGGCTACACCTTC,CASSQDRGTGVVYGYTF
TRBV27,NA,TRBJ1-1,NA,TGTGCCAGCAGTCCATCGCTAACTGAAGCTTTCTTT,CASSPSLTEAFF
TRBV7-2,TRBD2,TRBJ2-3,NA,TGTGCCAGCAGCTTCCGGCTAGCGGGAGGCACAGATACGCAGTATTTT,CASSFRLAGGTDTQYF
TRBV20-1,NA,TRBJ2-1,once,TGCAGTGCCGTAGACTACAATGAGCAGTTCTTC,CSAVDYNEQFF
TRBV9,TRBD1,TRBJ2-2,NA,TGTGCCAGCAGCGTAAGAGGACAGGACACCGGGGAGCTGTTTTTT,CASSVRGQDTGELFF
TRBV18,TRBD1,TRBJ1-1,NA,TGTGCCAGCTCACCCCCAAACGGACAGGTCGGCACTGAAGCTTTCTTT,CASSPPNGQVGTEAFF
TRBV30,TRBD1,TRBJ1-2,NA,TGTGCCTCTCGAGGGGGCGACTATGGCTACACCTTC,CASRGGDYGYTF
TRBV2,NA,TRBJ1-1,NA,TGTGCCAGCAGTGAAAGGTTGGTGGGGCCTGACATTTTTTCTGAAGCTTTCTTT,CASSERLVGPDIFSEAFF
TRBV19,NA,TRBJ1-4,NA,TGTGCCAGTAGTATTACAGGGTTGACTAATGAAAAACTGTTTTTT,CASSITGLTNEKLFF
TRBV4-3,NA,TRBJ2-6,NA,TGCGCCAGCAGCCAAGATCAGGGGACTGGGGCCAACGTCCTGACTTTC,CASSQDQGTGANVLTF
TRBV4-3,NA,TRBJ1-3,few,TGCGCCAGCAGCCAAGATCCGGACACATTCTCTGGAAACACCATATATTTT,CASSQDPDTFSGNTIYF
TRBV5-1,TRBD2,TRBJ2-6,NA,TGCGCCAGCAGCTTGAGGCTAGCGGGAGGTAGTTTATCTGGGGCCAACGTCCTGACTTTC,CASSLRLAGGSLSGANVLTF
TRBV4-3,NA,TRBJ1-1,NA,TGCGCCAGCAGCCACAGGGGTAGGGCGACTGAAGCTTTCTTT,CASSHRGRATEAFF
TRBV19,NA,TRBJ1-5,NA,TGTGCCAGTACCGCGGACATTTTTAATCAGCCCCAGCATTTT,CASTADIFNQPQHF
TRBV6-2/TRBV6-3,NA,TRBJ1-5,NA,TGTGCCAGCAGTTACTCGTCACCAGGGGAACAGCCCCAGCATTTT,CASSYSSPGEQPQHF
TRBV19,TRBD2,TRBJ2-1,NA,TGTGCCAGTAGTCCACTAGCGGGAGCGGAATCCTACAATGAGCAGTTCTTC,CASSPLAGAESYNEQFF
TRBV9,TRBD1,TRBJ1-2,NA,TGTGCCAGCAGCAGACAAGGACAGGGGAGCTACACCTTC,CASSRQGQGSYTF
TRBV6-5,NA,TRBJ1-5,NA,TGTGCCATCCAAAGGGGGGGGGCCAATCAGCCCCAGCATTTT,CAIQRGGANQPQHF
TRBV7-8,NA,TRBJ2-1,NA,TGTGCCAGCAGCTTAGGCGCGCTTGAGCAGTTCTTC,CASSLGALEQFF
TRBV29-1,NA,TRBJ2-3,NA,TGCAGCGTGGCCCAGACAGCCACAGATACGCAGTATTTT,CSVAQTATDTQYF
TRBV12-3/TRBV12-4,NA,TRBJ1-1,NA,TGTGCCAGCAGCATTGCGGTCCAGGGTGAAGCTTTCTTT,CASSIAVQGEAFF
TRBV5-5,TRBD1,TRBJ1-1,NA,TGTGCCAGCAGCGGACAGGGATGGAGCACTGAAGCTTTCTTT,CASSGQGWSTEAFF
TRBV2,TRBD1,TRBJ2-1,NA,TGTGCCAGCAGTACCGGGACAGGGTTCAGTGAGCAGTTCTTC,CASSTGTGFSEQFF
TRBV7-2,NA,TRBJ1-2,once,TGTGCCAGCAGCTTAGATGCGGGAGTTAACTATGGCTACACCTTC,CASSLDAGVNYGYTF
TRBV9,NA,TRBJ1-2,NA,TGTGCCAGCACGGACATCCCAAGGGCTAACTATGGCTACACCTTC,CASTDIPRANYGYTF
TRBV29-1,NA,TRBJ1-5,NA,TGCAGCGTAGGGCTAGGGGTCAATCAGCCCCAGCATTTT,CSVGLGVNQPQHF
TRBV10-3,TRBD2,TRBJ2-5,NA,TGTGCCATCAGTGAACAACTAGCGGGGGGACGGGAGACCCAGTACTTC,CAISEQLAGGRETQYF
TRBV7-2,TRBD2,TRBJ2-3,once,TGTGCCAGCAGCTTAACGGGGACTAGTGCGCAGTATTTT,CASSLTGTSAQYF
TRBV24-1,TRBD2,TRBJ2-1,NA,TGTGCCACCGGGACTAGCGGGAGTAACTATGAGCAGTTCTTC,CATGTSGSNYEQFF
TRBV3-1/TRBV3-2,NA,TRBJ2-1,NA,TGTGCCAGCAGCAACAGGGGGGGGTACAATGAGCAGTTCTTC,CASSNRGGYNEQFF
TRBV9,TRBD1,TRBJ1-1,NA,TGTGCCAGCAGCCCAAACAGGGGGAAGGTAACTGAAGCTTTCTTT,CASSPNRGKVTEAFF
TRBV19,TRBD2,TRBJ2-1,NA,TGTGCCAGTAGTACTAGCGGGGGCCCCGGTGAGCAGTTCTTC,CASSTSGGPGEQFF
TRBV20-1,TRBD1,TRBJ2-2,NA,TGCAGTGCTAGTACAGGGGGCTTGGTTACCGGGGAGCTGTTTTTT,CSASTGGLVTGELFF
TRBV4-1,TRBD1,TRBJ1-1,NA,TGCGCCAGCAGCCACCCGGACAGGCTAAGTACTGAAGCTTTCTTT,CASSHPDRLSTEAFF
TRBV7-2,TRBD2,TRBJ2-5,NA,TGTGCCAGCAGCTCAGGGGAGCTCGCGGGGGGGCCGGGAGAGACCCAGTACTTC,CASSSGELAGGPGETQYF
TRBV29-1,TRBD2,TRBJ2-3,NA,TGCAGCGTTGAAGGCACAGCGGGGACTAGCACAGATACGCAGTATTTT,CSVEGTAGTSTDTQYF